This T cell receptor beta chain originates from a study of blood T cells in healthy people across ages (dated by TCRdb to the mid-2010s). Background on the whole study: In model experiments, template switching captured about one uniquely barcoded TCR beta cDNA molecule for every two T cells. The study measured age-related changes in TCR beta repertoire diversity using deep sequencing normalized with unique cDNA molecular identifiers. The donors were split into four age groups: young (average around 16 years), middle-aged (over 35), aged (more than 60) and long-lived (about 74). Using the same blood draw, the study looked at two additional independent replicas of 1 million unique cDNA reads for two donors, one aged 18 to 29 and the other aged 80 or older. Summary of the overall study and its limitations: Estimates of total diversity based on one million sequenced T cells were regarded as lower bounds and as underestimates. Conclusive comparison of naive and antigen-experienced compartments was prevented by the profiling of bulk unsorted PBMCs. Compared with the aged group, the long-lived group had more naive CD4+ T cells, fewer expanded clones and increased TCR diversity, a pattern suggesting age selection. The CMV infection status of donors was not known, potentially confounding age-related changes in expanded clonotypes. Observed TCR beta diversity per million T cells fell roughly linearly with age, and a significant reduction was already apparent by age around 40. Observed TCR beta diversity correlated strongly with the percentage of naive T cells measured by flow cytometry.

V is shortened by 2 bases, J by 0 bases, and the region joining them spans 12 bases. The germline V gene specifies MNHEY as CDR1 and SVGAGI as CDR2. The CDR3 spans 16 residues, from the cysteine through the phenylalanine. CDR3 DNA is the only sequence kept; it has 48 bases, read in frame from the first base. To note about this clonotype: Its cognate antigen has yet to be identified. No base-level quality is on record; no much larger clone is a single base apart.

Library preparation was by 5' RACE. TCRdb names Illumina HiSeq 2500 as the instrument used. A second roughly 7 to 11 cycle PCR used a sample-barcoded 5' primer and a J-beta primer mix. Each TCR beta cDNA molecule received a unique molecular identifier from a template-switch 5' adaptor carrying 12 random nucleotides. Each sample yielded at least 2.5 million CDR3-containing paired-end reads. First-strand cDNA was synthesized from all RNA with the Mint cDNA synthesis kit, primed by a TRBC-specific oligonucleotide. Following uracil-DNA glycosylase treatment, a first 18-cycle PCR with universal primers M1SS and BC2_uni_R was performed on all cDNA. The authors processed their data as follows. Each sample was normalized by randomly selecting 1 million high-quality reads, each carrying a distinct molecular identifier. Instead of being binned into consensus sequences, reads that shared molecular identifiers were thrown out. MiTCR, with a Q25 quality threshold and the strictest error-elimination algorithm, was used for CDR3 identification, clonotype clustering and error correction. A nonparametric unseen species model with Euler transformation was used to estimate lower-bound total TCR beta diversity. TCRdb reworked the public reads: Q25 trimming with fastp, MiXCR clone assembly, productive beta chains retained. Rows are combined by CDR3 protein, so each entry shows the most common genes and DNA. The V and J calls, along with clone size, are taken from TCRdb and not from the paper's own processing. The sample table records about 560,000 distinct CDR3 sequences; about 29% of these occur just once. The ten largest make up approximately 3.6% of the sample.

The donors were roughly 39 Caucasian individuals from Russia, aged roughly 6 to 100 years, who were systemically healthy. Each donor gave approximately 10 milliliters of peripheral blood, collected into EDTA-treated Vacutainer tubes. PBMCs were isolated by Ficoll-Paque density-gradient centrifugation, with at least 6 million obtained per sample. Trizol reagent was used to extract total RNA from PBMCs, with at least 5 micrograms per sample. The percentages of naive CD45RAhigh/CD27high T cells were determined by flow cytometry on a PBMC aliquot from every donor. The same specimen was also included in a second study, on T cells of mothers and their children. The second study's authors report: Nine systemically healthy Caucasian individuals served as donors, namely three mothers together with their six children. cDNA synthesis consumed the entire amount of extracted RNA, loaded at 1.5 ug RNA in each 15 ul reaction. Sample barcodes and 2-4 random nucleotides were added via the M1S primer in the second PCR. Each mother yielded over 8 million TCR beta CDR3 reads and each child roughly 3 million reads. TCR recombination output is similarly shaped by thymic selection in related and unrelated pairs, with a minor effect exerted by inherited differences. Normalized repertoire overlap in related mother-child pairs was always slightly higher than in unrelated mother-child pairs, but the difference was never significant. Persistent microchimeric T cell clones were not detected, at a sensitivity of about 100 clones per million clonotypes. To look for features that set related mother-child pairs apart from unrelated individuals, the researchers ran deep NGS to compare the TCR beta repertoires of mothers and children. Mothers averaged roughly 40 +/- 4 years of age and children averaged approximately 11 +/- 4 years. Libraries were sequenced on Illumina HiSeq 2000 with 100+100 nt paired-end reads after adapter ligation with NEBNext reagents. Mother and child libraries were prepared a month apart and sequenced in separate runs to prevent cross-contamination. For each donor, between about 500,000 and 2,100,000 distinct TCR beta clonotypes were identified. Naive TCR beta clonotypes were estimated from low-frequency clonotypes matched to each donor's FACS-determined naive share, without sorting.

The V and J genes are TRBV6-5 and TRBJ2-3; the D gene assignment is ambiguous. Sequencing was carried out using blood. This clonotype originated in a boy aged 2 to 10 in good health. The bases read TGTGCCAGCAGTTACGATGGGGTGACTAGCACAGATACGCAGTATTTT. The encoded protein is CASSYDGVTSTDTQYF.